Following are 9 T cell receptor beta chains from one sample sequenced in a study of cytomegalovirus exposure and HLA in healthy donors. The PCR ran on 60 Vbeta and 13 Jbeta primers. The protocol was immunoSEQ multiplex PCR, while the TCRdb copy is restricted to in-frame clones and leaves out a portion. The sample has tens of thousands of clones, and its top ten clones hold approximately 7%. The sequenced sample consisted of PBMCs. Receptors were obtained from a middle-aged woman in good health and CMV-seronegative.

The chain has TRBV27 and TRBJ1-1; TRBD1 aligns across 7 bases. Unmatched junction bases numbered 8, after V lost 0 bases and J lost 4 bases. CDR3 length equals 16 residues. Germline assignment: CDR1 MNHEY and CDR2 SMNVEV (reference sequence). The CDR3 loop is CASSLSRQGRGTEAFF. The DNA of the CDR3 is TGTGCCAGCAGTTTATCGAGACAGGGAAGGGGCACTGAAGCTTTCTTT.

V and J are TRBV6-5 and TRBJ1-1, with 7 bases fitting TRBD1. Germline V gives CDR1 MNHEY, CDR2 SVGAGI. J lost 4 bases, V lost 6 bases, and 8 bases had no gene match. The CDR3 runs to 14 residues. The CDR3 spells CASRGGQPGTEAFF. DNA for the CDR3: TGTGCCAGCAGGGGGGGACAGCCGGGCACTGAAGCTTTCTTT.

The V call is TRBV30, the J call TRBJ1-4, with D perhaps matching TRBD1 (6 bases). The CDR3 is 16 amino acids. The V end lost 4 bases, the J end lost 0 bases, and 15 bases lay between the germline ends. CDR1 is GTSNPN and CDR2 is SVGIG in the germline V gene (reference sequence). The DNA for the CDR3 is TGTGCCTGGAATCGGGGGGCGGTTACAACTAATGAAAAACTGTTTTTT. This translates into CAWNRGAVTTNEKLFF.

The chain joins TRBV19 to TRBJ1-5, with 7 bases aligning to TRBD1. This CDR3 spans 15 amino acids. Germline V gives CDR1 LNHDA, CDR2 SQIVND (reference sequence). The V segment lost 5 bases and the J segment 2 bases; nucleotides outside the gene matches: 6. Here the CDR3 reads CASSPRQGGNQPQHF. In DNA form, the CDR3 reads TGTGCCAGTAGTCCCCGACAGGGTGGCAATCAGCCCCAGCATTTT.

CDR3 nucleotides: TGTGCCAGCAGCTTGGAGAGAGATAGCAATCAGCCCCAGCATTTT. Translating gives CASSLERDSNQPQHF. V usage is TRBV5-6 and J usage is TRBJ1-5; no definite D call. Germline loops: CDR1 SGHDT, CDR2 YYEEEE. The V gene lost 0 bases and the J gene lost 0 bases, with 7 bases spanning the gap. The CDR3 sequence is 15 residues long.

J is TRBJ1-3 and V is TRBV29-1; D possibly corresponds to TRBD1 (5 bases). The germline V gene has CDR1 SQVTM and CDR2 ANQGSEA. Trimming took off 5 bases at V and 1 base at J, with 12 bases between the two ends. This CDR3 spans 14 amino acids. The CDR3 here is CSVSVDTSGNTIYF. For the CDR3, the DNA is TGCAGCGTTTCGGTGGACACATCTGGAAACACCATATATTTT.

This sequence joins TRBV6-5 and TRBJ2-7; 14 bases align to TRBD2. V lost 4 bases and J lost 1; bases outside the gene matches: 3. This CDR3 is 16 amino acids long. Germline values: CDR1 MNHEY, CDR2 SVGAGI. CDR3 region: CASSSRTSGRSYEQYF. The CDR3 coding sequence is TGTGCCAGCAGTTCCCGGACTAGCGGGAGGTCCTACGAGCAGTACTTC.

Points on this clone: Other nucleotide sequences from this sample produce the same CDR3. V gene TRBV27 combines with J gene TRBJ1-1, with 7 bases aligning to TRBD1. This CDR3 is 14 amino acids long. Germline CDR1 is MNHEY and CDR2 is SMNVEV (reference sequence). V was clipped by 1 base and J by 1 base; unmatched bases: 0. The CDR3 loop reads CASSLYRGNTEAFF. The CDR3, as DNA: TGTGCCAGCAGTTTATACAGGGGGAACACTGAAGCTTTCTTT.

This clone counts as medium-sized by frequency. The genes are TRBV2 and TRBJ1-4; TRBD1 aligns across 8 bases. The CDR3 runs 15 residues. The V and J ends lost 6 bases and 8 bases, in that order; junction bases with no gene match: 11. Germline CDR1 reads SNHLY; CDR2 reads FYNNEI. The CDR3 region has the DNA TGTGCCAGCAGCGAACGGACAGGGTCAGCAGAAAAACTGTTTTTT. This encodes CASSERTGSAEKLFF.